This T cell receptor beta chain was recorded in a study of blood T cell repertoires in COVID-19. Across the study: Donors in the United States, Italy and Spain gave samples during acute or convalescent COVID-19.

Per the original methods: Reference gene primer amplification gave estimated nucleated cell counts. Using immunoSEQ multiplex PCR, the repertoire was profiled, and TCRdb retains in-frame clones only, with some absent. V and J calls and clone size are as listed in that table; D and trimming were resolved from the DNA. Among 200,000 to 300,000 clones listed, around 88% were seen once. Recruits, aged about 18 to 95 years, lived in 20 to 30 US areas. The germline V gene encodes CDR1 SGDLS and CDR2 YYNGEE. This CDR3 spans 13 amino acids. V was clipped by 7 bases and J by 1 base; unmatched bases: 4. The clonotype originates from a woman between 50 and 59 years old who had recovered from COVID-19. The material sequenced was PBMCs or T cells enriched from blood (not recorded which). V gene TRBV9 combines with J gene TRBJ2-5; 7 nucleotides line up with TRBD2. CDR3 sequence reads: CASGGDTQETQYF. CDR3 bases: TGTGCCAGCGGGGGGGATACCCAAGAGACCCAGTACTTC.